The 11 T cell receptor beta chains below all came from one sample that was sequenced in a study of cytomegalovirus exposure and HLA in healthy donors. The study ran its PCR with 60 Vbeta and 13 Jbeta primers. TCRdb's copy holds only in-frame clones and misses some; the assay was immunoSEQ multiplex PCR. The sample contains more than 85,000 clones, roughly 80% of which appear only once. The sequenced sample consisted of PBMCs. Receptor source: a woman in her forties or fifties in good health and CMV-seropositive.

This clone was found a few times. J is TRBJ2-3 and V is TRBV10-3; maybe TRBD2 (5 bases). Germline lookup yields CDR1 ENHRY and CDR2 SYGVKD. This CDR3 has 17 residues. Trimming took off 4 bases at V and 0 bases at J, with 17 bases between the two ends. This CDR3 reads CAISGGPDSLSTDTQYF. The CDR3 nucleotides read TGTGCCATCAGTGGAGGACCGGACTCACTTAGCACAGATACGCAGTATTTT.

This clone appeared once. Within the sample, other DNA sequences also encode this same CDR3. CDR3 region: CASSLASYMNTEAFF. DNA for the CDR3: TGTGCCAGCAGCTTAGCGTCTTACATGAACACTGAAGCTTTCTTT. This chain links TRBV7-2 with TRBJ1-1; no clear D. In germline, CDR1 is SGHTA, CDR2 FQGNSA. Trimming left V 0 bases short and J 0 bases short, with 8 bases between. CDR3 size: 15 residues.

V and J are TRBV4-3 and TRBJ2-5; 8 nucleotides agree with TRBD2. The length of the CDR3 is 15 residues. Germline CDR1 and CDR2: LGHNA and YSLEER. The V and J ends lost 1 base and 5 bases, in that order; junction bases with no gene match: 6. In DNA form, the CDR3 reads TGCGCCAGCAGCCAAGTCGGAGCGGGAGTCGAGACCCAGTACTTC. Its translation: CASSQVGAGVETQYF.

The chain carries TRBV5-6 and TRBJ2-7; D not certain. CDR1 SGHDT and CDR2 YYEEEE come from the germline V gene. V lost 2 bases and J lost 6, with 12 bases in between. The CDR3 extends over 13 amino acids. The CDR3 loop reads CASSLSPLGEQYF. DNA of the CDR3: TGTGCCAGCAGCTTAAGCCCTCTTGGCGAGCAGTACTTC. The full variable domain, with the rest looked up from reference TRBV5-6 and TRBJ2-7, is DAGVTQSPTHLIKTRGQQVTLRCSPKSGHDTVSWYQQALGQGPQFIFQYYEEEERQRGNFPDRFSGHQFPNYSSELNVNALLLGDSALYLCASSLSPLGEQYFGPGTRLTVT.

This clone was counted once. The chain recombines TRBV29-1 with TRBJ1-4; D is unresolved. The CDR3 length is 9 residues. V was pared by 5 bases and J by 8 bases, with 3 bases between. Germline CDR1 SQVTM, CDR2 ANQGSEA. In DNA, the CDR3 is TGCAGCGTTAGCGAAAAACTGTTTTTT. Translation gives CSVSEKLFF.

In its sample, this clone was seen a few times. The gene calls are TRBV6-1 and TRBJ1-2, with TRBD1 as a possible D gene (5 bases). The V gene lost 5 bases and the J gene lost 2 bases, with 15 bases spanning the gap. The germline CDR1 and CDR2 sequences are MNHNS and SASEGT. This CDR3 is 15 amino acids long. As DNA, the CDR3 is TGTGCCAGCAGTACCCATAGGGGCAGCAACTATGGCTACACCTTC. Amino acids: CASSTHRGSNYGYTF.

This chain uses TRBV29-1 with TRBJ2-3; 8 bases are a match to TRBD2. The CDR3 spans 13 residues. Germline V CDR1 and CDR2: SQVTM, ANQGSEA. Germline trimming cut 1 base from V and 4 bases from J; bases unmatched to any gene: 1. CDR3 in DNA: TGCAGCGTTGAAGCAGCGGGAGCAGATACGCAGTATTTT. This sequence encodes CSVEAAGADTQYF.

The chain employs TRBV9 and TRBJ1-3; D perhaps matches TRBD1 (6 bases). From germline, CDR1 is SGDLS and CDR2 YYNGEE. V lost 0 bases and J 4 bases, leaving 11 bases between the germline ends. There are 15 residues in the CDR3. In DNA form, the CDR3 reads TGTGCCAGCAGCGTAGCCCCAGGGGTGGGAAACACCATATATTTT. The encoded protein is CASSVAPGVGNTIYF.

The chain links TRBV7-9 to TRBJ2-1, with 12 bases lining up with TRBD2. The length of the CDR3 is 16 residues. The germline CDR1 and CDR2 sequences are SEHNR and FQNEAQ (reference sequence). Trimming took 6 bases from V and 9 from J; bases not matched to a gene: 12. The CDR3 region has the DNA TGTGCCAGCAGACCAAGGACTAGCGGGATCTCGGGTGAGCAGTTCTTC. Its translation is CASRPRTSGISGEQFF. The variable domain in full, completed from reference TRBV7-9 and TRBJ2-1, reads DTGVSQNPRHKITKRGQNVTFRCDPISEHNRLYWYRQTLGQGPEFLTYFQNEAQLEKSRLLSDRFSAERPKGSFSTLEIQRTEQGDSAMYLCASRPRTSGISGEQFFGPGTRLTVL.

This sequence joins TRBV5-1 and TRBJ2-1, with 11 bases aligning to TRBD2. With V trimmed by 0 bases and J by 6 bases, 2 bases remained unmatched. This CDR3 has 15 amino acids. CDR1 and CDR2 from the germline V gene are SGHRS and YFSETQ. The chain's CDR3 is CASSLDSGRANEQFF. The CDR3 DNA sequence: TGCGCCAGCAGCTTGGATAGCGGGAGGGCCAATGAGCAGTTCTTC.

CDR3 coding DNA: TGTGCCAGCAGTGGGAGATGGCGGGAGGGCGGCTATGAGCAGTTCTTC. Its translation is CASSGRWREGGYEQFF. This chain joins TRBV6-1 and TRBJ2-1, with 9 bases matching TRBD2. Germline V gene lookup returns CDR1 MNHNS and CDR2 SASEGT. The CDR3 totals 16 residues. The V segment lost 4 bases and the J segment 8 bases; nucleotides outside the gene matches: 12.